The 24 T cell receptor beta chains given below trace back to one sample, sequenced in a study of CD8 T cells in ankylosing spondylitis. Study-level findings and limits: Seemingly characteristic of ankylosing spondylitis blood was a TCR beta motif consisting of several highly homologous variants.

One entry per CDR3 protein results from TCRdb running MiXCR on the 5' RACE reads. The repertoire holds about 840,000 distinct CDR3 sequences, approximately 12% seen once, with approximately 0.46% in the top ten. These receptors' targets are unknown. The sample comprised blood, either unsorted or a sorted T cell fraction (not recorded which). The receptors come from a male donor with ankylosing spondylitis.

This clonotype was observed a handful of times. This chain uses TRBV7-9 with TRBJ2-3; 7 nucleotides agree with TRBD1. V was pared by 4 bases and J by 7 bases, with 11 bases of the junction left unmatched. Germline V gene data show CDR1 as SEHNR and CDR2 as FQNEAQ (reference sequence). The CDR3 spans 15 residues. The CDR3 nucleotides read TGTGCCAGCAGCTCCCCCGGGACAGAACCCTATACGCAGTATTTT. The encoded protein is CASSSPGTEPYTQYF.

This chain links TRBV20-1 with TRBJ1-5; TRBD1 matches 7 bases. Per germline, CDR1 DFQATT and CDR2 SNEGSKA (reference sequence). This CDR3 is 14 amino acids long. The J segment lost 3 bases and the V segment lost 4 bases, leaving 6 bases of the junction unmatched. CDR3 DNA sequence: TGCAGTGCTATGACAGGGAAATCCAATCAGCCCCAGCATTTT. Amino acid sequence: CSAMTGKSNQPQHF.

This clonotype turned up a few times. The V and J genes are TRBV20-1 and TRBJ2-7; D is uncertain. CDR1 and CDR2 (germline): DFQATT, SNEGSKA (reference sequence). CDR3 length: 12 amino acids. V lost 2 bases to trimming and J lost 2 bases, with 7 bases between them. The CDR3 loop is CSARSGAYEQYF. Here the CDR3 DNA reads TGCAGTGCTAGATCAGGCGCCTACGAGCAGTACTTC.

The chain has TRBV6-2 or TRBV6-3 and TRBJ2-7; D is unresolved. Germline-derived CDR1 and CDR2 are MNHEY and SVGEGT. CDR3 size: 17 residues. Trimming shortened V by 5 bases and J by 2 bases, and 22 bases separated the two germline ends. The CDR3 protein is CASSDPTLWSRTYEQYF. The CDR3 nucleotides read TGTGCCAGCAGTGACCCTACCCTTTGGTCAAGGACCTACGAGCAGTACTTC.

The J gene is TRBJ2-7, the V gene TRBV5-1, with 9 nucleotides matching TRBD1. V shed 4 bases and J 4 bases; nucleotides not matched to a gene: 3. The CDR3 extends over 13 amino acids. Germline V gene sequence: CDR1 SGHRS, CDR2 YFSETQ. The CDR3 here is CASSGGQGYEQYF. The CDR3 nucleotides are TGCGCCAGCAGCGGAGGACAGGGGTACGAGCAGTACTTC.

This clonotype occurred many times. The chain carries TRBV12-3 or TRBV12-4 and TRBJ1-2; TRBD1 matches at 8 bases. This CDR3 is built from 14 residues. V lost 3 bases to trimming and J lost 8 bases; unmatched junction nucleotides: 8. The CDR3 here is CASSFIAGGLGYTF. For the CDR3, the DNA is TGTGCCAGCAGTTTTATCGCAGGGGGCTTAGGCTACACCTTC.

The chain employs TRBV20-1 and TRBJ1-1, with 7 bases matching TRBD1. The J segment lost 10 bases and the V segment lost 4 bases, leaving 6 bases of the junction unmatched. Germline CDR1 and CDR2: DFQATT and SNEGSKA (reference sequence). This CDR3 contains 11 residues. The chain's CDR3 is CSAKRQGGAFF. The CDR3 DNA follows: TGCAGTGCTAAGCGGCAGGGGGGAGCTTTCTTT.

This sequence joins TRBV4-3 and TRBJ2-7, with TRBD1 matching 8 bases. The V and J ends lost 4 bases and 6 bases, in that order; junction bases with no gene match: 11. This CDR3 is built from 15 residues. Looked up from germline, CDR1 is LGHNA and CDR2 is YSLEER. The CDR3 loop is CASSPRTGSPSEQYF. The DNA for the CDR3 is TGCGCCAGCAGCCCAAGGACAGGGAGTCCGTCCGAGCAGTACTTC.

The genes are TRBV29-1 and TRBJ2-6, with a weak D call TRBD1 (6 bases). CDR1 SQVTM and CDR2 ANQGSEA come from the germline V gene. The CDR3 covers 14 residues. Trimming took 6 bases from V and 1 from J, leaving 10 bases between them. CDR3 nucleotides: TGCAGCGTGGCCAGGGGATCTGGGGCCAACGTCCTGACTTTC. This gives the protein CSVARGSGANVLTF.

This clonotype was picked up a small number of times. The J gene is TRBJ1-5, the V gene TRBV20-1, with D unclear. Germline V gene data show CDR1 as DFQATT and CDR2 as SNEGSKA (reference sequence). This CDR3 region has 13 residues. V lost 6 bases to trimming and J lost 8 bases, with 17 bases between them. The CDR3 coding sequence is TGCAGTGCCACCCCCGCGGGCGAGGAGCCCCAGCATTTT. The encoded protein is CSATPAGEEPQHF.

This chain joins TRBV3-1 and TRBJ2-1; TRBD1 matches at 11 bases. Germline V gene sequence: CDR1 LGHDT, CDR2 YNNKEL (reference sequence). Trimming cost V 4 bases and J 16 bases; bases outside gene matches: 6. CDR3 length: 12 amino acids. CDR3 DNA sequence: TGTGCCAGCAGCCTCCGGGACAGGGGGTTTTTCTTC. Residues: CASSLRDRGFFF.

This clonotype was found a few times. V is TRBV28 and J is TRBJ1-6; maybe TRBD1 (5 bases). Trimming left V 1 base short and J 10 bases short, with 17 bases between. This CDR3 region has 16 residues. Looked up from germline, CDR1 is MDHEN and CDR2 is SYDVKM. Written as DNA, the CDR3 is TGTGCCAGCAGTTTATACCCGCAGGGAGAAGGCTCACCCCTCCACTTT. This encodes CASSLYPQGEGSPLHF.

The table lists this clonotype with a few counts. The chain carries TRBV5-1 and TRBJ1-5; 7 bases line up with TRBD1. This CDR3 region has 15 residues. Trimming cost V 4 bases and J 6 bases; bases outside gene matches: 10. Germline V gene data show CDR1 as SGHRS and CDR2 as YFSETQ. The CDR3 region is CASSPGTAGGQPQHF. CDR3 DNA: TGCGCCAGCAGCCCGGGGACAGCCGGCGGTCAGCCCCAGCATTTT.

This clonotype was detected ten times or more. This rearrangement joins TRBV12-3 or TRBV12-4 to TRBJ2-1; the D is unclear. V was trimmed by 5 bases and J by 0 bases, leaving 11 bases between them. The CDR3 totals 15 residues. CDR3 nucleotides: TGTGCCAGCAGTCCACCTTTGGACTCCTACAATGAGCAGTTCTTC. Its translation: CASSPPLDSYNEQFF.

This clonotype has just a few counts. This sequence joins TRBV28 and TRBJ2-5; TRBD1 matches at 8 bases. With 6 bases clipped from V and 5 bases from J, the junction kept 5 bases outside the gene matches. The CDR3 has 13 amino acids. CDR1 and CDR2 (germline): MDHEN, SYDVKM. CDR3 in DNA: TGTGCCAGCAGACGGGACAGGTGGGAGACCCAGTACTTC. Translation: CASRRDRWETQYF.

V and J are TRBV6-1 and TRBJ2-5; TRBD1 aligns across 7 bases. There are 14 residues in the CDR3. Germline CDR1 is MNHNS and CDR2 is SASEGT. V lost 6 bases, J lost 0 bases, and 4 bases stayed unmatched. The CDR3, as DNA: TGTGCCAGCAGGGGACAGTTGTACCAAGAGACCCAGTACTTC. The encoded protein is CASRGQLYQETQYF.

The J gene is TRBJ2-7, the V gene TRBV6-2 or TRBV6-3; 9 bases are a match to TRBD1. Germline CDR1 MNHEY, CDR2 SVGEGT. Losses at the gene ends were 7 bases for V and 1 base for J; bases not matched to a gene: 8. This CDR3 contains 15 residues. CDR3 protein: CASTVDRGLSYEQYF. The CDR3 coding sequence is TGTGCCAGCACAGTGGACAGGGGCTTATCCTACGAGCAGTACTTC.

This clonotype was counted only a few times. This chain joins TRBV5-1 and TRBJ2-5; TRBD2 aligns across 7 bases. V shed 0 bases, J shed 4 bases, and the junction held 12 bases outside the gene matches. This CDR3 is built from 17 residues. The germline gives CDR1 SGHRS, CDR2 YFSETQ. In DNA form, the CDR3 reads TGCGCCAGCAGCTTGGCCGTCGGGGGGATTTGGGGAGAGACCCAGTACTTC. This gives the protein CASSLAVGGIWGETQYF.

This clonotype was seen only a few times. The V call is TRBV5-1, the J call TRBJ2-7; D ambiguous. The CDR3 contains 13 residues. The V gene's germline CDR1 is SGHRS and CDR2 YFSETQ. V lost 2 bases, J lost 2 bases, and 8 bases lay in between. This CDR3 reads CASSLDVPYEQYF. CDR3 nucleotides: TGCGCCAGCAGCTTAGACGTCCCCTACGAGCAGTACTTC.

The chain uses TRBV7-8 and TRBJ2-1; TRBD1 agrees at 12 bases. Trimming took 3 bases from V and 9 from J; bases not matched to a gene: 6. CDR3 size: 15 residues. The germline gives CDR1 SGHVS, CDR2 FQNEAQ. The CDR3 protein is CASSFGDRGRGEQFF. The DNA of the CDR3 is TGTGCCAGCAGCTTTGGGGACAGGGGGCGAGGTGAGCAGTTCTTC.

This clonotype appeared a few times. V usage is TRBV6-5 and J usage is TRBJ1-2; no reliable D call. The germline V and J ends were trimmed by 2 bases and 8 bases, with 12 bases remaining between them. The CDR3 is made up of 13 amino acids. CDR1 is MNHEY and CDR2 is SVGAGI in the germline V gene. CDR3 region: CASSYRRDSGYTF. The CDR3, as DNA: TGTGCCAGCAGTTACAGGAGAGACTCCGGCTACACCTTC.

This clonotype has more than one count but fewer than ten. V gene TRBV5-1 combines with J gene TRBJ2-3; 12 bases align to TRBD2. This CDR3 comprises 14 residues. Germline loops: CDR1 SGHRS, CDR2 YFSETQ. J was trimmed by 3 bases and V by 9 bases; bases with no gene match: 5. The CDR3 DNA is TGCGCCACGCTCACTAGCGGGAGGACAGATACGCAGTATTTT. As protein: CATLTSGRTDTQYF.

The chain combines TRBV20-1 with TRBJ2-5; 7 bases map to TRBD2. CDR1 is DFQATT, CDR2 SNEGSKA, per germline (reference sequence). This CDR3 contains 14 residues. The V segment lost 4 bases and the J segment 0 bases; nucleotides outside the gene matches: 5. The CDR3 loop is CSAKGGRDQETQYF. The CDR3 DNA is TGCAGTGCTAAGGGAGGGCGGGACCAAGAGACCCAGTACTTC.

This clonotype was counted at least ten times. The chain links TRBV6-4 to TRBJ2-3; 12 nucleotides align to TRBD1. The V gene's germline CDR1 is MRHNA and CDR2 SNTAGT. The trim removed 3 bases at V and 4 bases at J, leaving 2 bases unmatched. The CDR3 runs 15 residues. Here the CDR3 reads CASSEGTGGADTQYF. CDR3 DNA sequence: TGTGCCAGCAGTGAGGGGACAGGGGGCGCAGATACGCAGTATTTT.